The clone carrying this TCR beta chain showed up just a few times. Its specificity is unknown. The CDR3 is 14 amino acids. Germline CDR1 is LNHDA and CDR2 is SQIVND (reference sequence). V gave up 5 bases and J gave up 9 bases, with 17 bases separating them. This entry is derived from a study of T cells in Graves' hyperthyroidism and ophthalmopathy. About the research overall: Any treatment followed the collection of peripheral blood at initial diagnosis.

The PBMCs had their origin in 10 ml of fresh peripheral blood. Overall study results and limits: Before onset, by a median of 6.5 months, the model predicted ophthalmopathy.

Amplification yielded TCR beta CDR3 regions, with RNA transcripts as the source. The TCR CDR3 was amplified in a first-round RT-PCR using the HTBI primer set. MiXCR, run by TCRdb on the multiplex PCR reads, gives a single entry per CDR3 protein. The repertoire holds a few hundred thousand distinct CDR3 sequences, around 14% seen once, with 12% to 15% in the top ten. The clonotype originates from a woman aged 18-30 years with Graves' hyperthyroidism. The sample taken for sequencing was blood. The J gene is TRBJ2-1, the V gene TRBV19, with D perhaps TRBD1 (5 bases). The chain's CDR3 is CASSPAELRGEQFF. The CDR3 DNA reads as TGTGCCAGTAGTCCTGCCGAATTAAGGGGTGAGCAGTTCTTC.